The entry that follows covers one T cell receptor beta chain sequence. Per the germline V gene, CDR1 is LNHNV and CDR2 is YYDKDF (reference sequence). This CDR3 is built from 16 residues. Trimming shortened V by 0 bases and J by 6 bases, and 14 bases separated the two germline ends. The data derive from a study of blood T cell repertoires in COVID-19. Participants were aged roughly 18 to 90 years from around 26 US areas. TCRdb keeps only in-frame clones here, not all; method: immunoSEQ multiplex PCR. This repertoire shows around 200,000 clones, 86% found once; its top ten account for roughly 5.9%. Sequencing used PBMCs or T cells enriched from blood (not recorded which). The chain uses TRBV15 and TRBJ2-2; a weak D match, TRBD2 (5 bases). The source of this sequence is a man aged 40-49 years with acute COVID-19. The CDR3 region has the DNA TGTGCCACCAGCAGAGAGGCGATGAGGGTGGCCGGGGAGCTGTTTTTT. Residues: CATSREAMRVAGELFF.